Shown below are 10 T cell receptor beta chains from a single sample sequenced in a study of tumor-infiltrating lymphocytes in glioblastoma multiforme. Three nested ARM-PCR rounds with V-beta and C-beta primers built TCRB libraries. TCRdb itself ran the multiplex PCR reads through MiXCR, one entry per CDR3 protein. The sample shows almost 20,000 distinct CDR3 sequences, about 70% of them seen only once. The sequencing sample was made of peripheral blood. The receptors stem from a male donor with glioblastoma.

This clonotype was counted once. V usage is TRBV11-2 and J usage is TRBJ1-1; 7 positions agree with TRBD1. The CDR3 loop spans 16 amino acids. Germline loops: CDR1 SGHAT, CDR2 FQNNGV. Trimming removed 2 bases from V and 12 bases from J; junction bases left unmatched: 18. CDR3 residues: CASSLLQQGLDAETFF. The CDR3 DNA reads TGTGCCAGCAGCTTACTCCAACAGGGGCTGGACGCTGAGACTTTCTTT.

The rearrangement joins TRBV11-2 to TRBJ2-1, with D unclear. The V gene lost 7 bases and the J gene lost 4 bases, with 5 bases spanning the gap. Germline V gene lookup returns CDR1 SGHAT and CDR2 FQNNGV. The CDR3 has 11 amino acids. CDR3 sequence (DNA): TGTGCCAGCATAGGTTACAATGAGCAGTTCTTC. Protein: CASIGYNEQFF.

This clonotype was seen ten or more times. The gene calls are TRBV20-1 and TRBJ2-7, with D perhaps matching TRBD2 (5 bases). Germline V lookup: CDR1 DFQATT, CDR2 SNEGSKA (reference sequence). The CDR3 has 13 amino acids. V lost 0 bases and J 6 bases, leaving 12 bases between the germline ends. The CDR3 reads CSARDLQGSEQYF. CDR3 DNA: TGCAGTGCTAGAGATCTACAAGGGAGCGAGCAGTACTTC.

The J gene is TRBJ2-1, the V gene TRBV11-2, with D maybe TRBD1 (6 bases). Per the germline V gene, CDR1 is SGHAT and CDR2 is FQNNGV. The CDR3 is made up of 15 amino acids. Trimming removed 5 bases at V and 6 bases at J, with 17 bases between. For the CDR3, the DNA is TGTGCCAGCAGCCCAGGGGCGGGTGATCTCAATGAGCAGTTCTTC. The encoded protein is CASSPGAGDLNEQFF.

The CDR3 sequence is CASSLSPANYGYTF. Here the CDR3 DNA reads TGTGCCAGCAGCCTTAGCCCAGCTAACTATGGCTACACCTTC. V is TRBV11-2 and J is TRBJ1-2; D is undetermined. Germline V CDR1 and CDR2: SGHAT, FQNNGV. V was cut by 5 bases and J by 0 bases, with 10 bases left in between. The CDR3 is 14 residues long.

The gene calls are TRBV20-1 and TRBJ1-5; unclear D gene. The CDR3 covers 15 residues. Germline V CDR1 and CDR2: DFQATT, SNEGSKA (reference sequence). With 3 bases removed from V and 0 bases from J, the gap between germline ends came to 12 bases. DNA for the CDR3: TGCAGTGCTAGTGGTGGGAGTTATAGCAATCAGCCCCAGCATTTT. Translation gives CSASGGSYSNQPQHF.

The table lists this clonotype with a few counts. This chain uses TRBV5-1 with TRBJ2-3; a possible D gene is TRBD2 (6 bases). The V and J ends lost 7 bases and 5 bases respectively, with 17 bases between them. Germline CDR1 is SGHRS and CDR2 is YFSETQ. The CDR3 loop spans 14 amino acids. CDR3 bases: TGCGCCAGCGCTTCCCCCCGGAGGGGAGATACGCAGTATTTT. Encoded protein: CASASPRRGDTQYF.

Concerning this clonotype itself: The CDR3 carries no conserved terminal phenylalanine or tryptophan, so it likely arises from a read error. The chain carries TRBV11-2 and TRBJ2-1; D gene uncertain. Trimming left V 1 base short and J 6 bases short, with 13 bases between. The CDR3 has 15 residues. The germline CDR1 and CDR2 sequences are SGHAT and FQNNGV. DNA for the CDR3: TGTGCCAGCAGCTTAGGTACCGCGGTGTGCAATGAGCAGTTCCTC. Translated, it gives CASSLGTAVCNEQFL.

This clonotype was counted a single time. The chain recombines TRBV11-2 with TRBJ1-2, with a weak D call TRBD1 (5 bases). CDR3 length equals 15 residues. V was clipped by 2 bases and J by 8 bases, with 18 bases between them. CDR1 is SGHAT and CDR2 is FQNNGV in the germline V gene. The CDR3 region has the DNA TGTGCCAGCAGCTTAAATGGGGGACCGCCGAGAGGCTACACCTTC. Translated: CASSLNGGPPRGYTF.

The chain joins TRBV20-1 to TRBJ2-1, with 10 nucleotides matching TRBD1. V dropped 2 bases and J dropped 4; count of bases not matched to a gene: 2. The CDR3 length is 14 residues. Germline values: CDR1 DFQATT, CDR2 SNEGSKA (reference sequence). The CDR3 loop is CSARRTGGYNEQFF. In DNA form, the CDR3 reads TGCAGTGCTAGACGGACAGGGGGTTACAATGAGCAGTTCTTC.